These T cell receptor beta chains were read from a single sample in a study of shared clonotypes between healthy human individuals. TCRdb keeps only in-frame clones here, not all; method: immunoSEQ multiplex PCR. The table records around 980,000 clones, approximately 80% of them present only once. The sequencing sample was made of memory CD4+ T cells from PBMCs. These receptors all come from a young man in good health. Some clones in this sample may be carry-over from other donors' samples. CDR3s include the opening cysteine and the closing phenylalanine or tryptophan. The order of the fields is CDR3 DNA, CDR3 protein, D gene, V gene, J gene, clone size. A D gene is named only where the DNA matches it firmly. Expanded clones get a size class; other rows say once, few or many, or leave the size out.

TGTGCCAGCTCCCTGGACGGGGAGTATGGCTACACCTTC	CASSLDGEYGYTF	-	TRBV18	TRBJ1-2	-
TGTGCCAGCAGTTACGGGACTAGTAACTCCTACGAGCAGTACTTC	CASSYGTSNSYEQYF	TRBD2	TRBV6-5	TRBJ2-7	-
TGCGCCAGCACTGAGACTAGCGGTTCAGATACGCAGTATTTT	CASTETSGSDTQYF	TRBD2	TRBV5-1	TRBJ2-3	-
TGTGCCAGCAGTTCGACAGGGGTCTGGAACACTGAAGCTTTCTTT	CASSSTGVWNTEAFF	TRBD1	TRBV27	TRBJ1-1	-
TGCGCCAGCAGCTCTACGGGGGGGTACACTGAAGCTTTCTTT	CASSSTGGYTEAFF	-	TRBV5-1	TRBJ1-1	once
TGCGCCAGCAGCTTAGAGCGGGAGCAGTTCTTC	CASSLEREQFF	-	TRBV5-1	TRBJ2-1	few
TGTGCCAGCAGCTTAGGAGGATCCCGCAATGAGCAGTTCTTC	CASSLGGSRNEQFF	-	TRBV11-2	TRBJ2-1	many
TGTGCCAGTAGTATGGGACAGGGGGCTCCACGGGCCACTGAAGCTTTCTTT	CASSMGQGAPRATEAFF	TRBD1	TRBV19	TRBJ1-1	few
TGTGCCAGCAGCTTACTCGTGACTAGGAACACCGGGGAGCTGTTTTTT	CASSLLVTRNTGELFF	-	TRBV11-2	TRBJ2-2	-
TGTGCCTGGAGGGATAGGACACTCCTGCGGGAAAAACTGTTTTTT	CAWRDRTLLREKLFF	-	TRBV30	TRBJ1-4	-
TGTGCCAGCAGTGCAACTAATGAAAAACTGTTTTTT	CASSATNEKLFF	-	TRBV2	TRBJ1-4	-
TGTGCCAGCAGTTACCCCGGGACAGAGTCAAAAAACACTGAAGCTTTCTTT	CASSYPGTESKNTEAFF	TRBD1	TRBV28	TRBJ1-1	-
TGTGCCAGCAAAAGTAGTAGCAATCAGCCCCAGCATTTT	CASKSSSNQPQHF	-	TRBV28	TRBJ1-5	-
TGTGCCAGCTGCCTACTCGGGAAGGAGACCCAGTACTTC	CASCLLGKETQYF	-	TRBV6-1	TRBJ2-5	-
TGTGCCAGCTCTAGTCTGGGAGGCCGGCGGGAGACCCCCTTTGCCCAGTACTTC	CASSSLGGRRETPFAQYF	TRBD2	TRBV28	TRBJ2-5	-
TGTGCCAGCAGCGCCAGGATCAACGGGGGTTTTGGAGGCTACACCTTC	CASSARINGGFGGYTF	-	TRBV2	TRBJ1-2	-
TGTGCCAGCAGCTTGAGCCAGGCCTATGGCTACACCTTC	CASSLSQAYGYTF	-	TRBV7-2	TRBJ1-2	-
TGTGCCAGCAGGGTACTAGAGAACACCGGGGAGCTGTTTTTT	CASRVLENTGELFF	-	TRBV9	TRBJ2-2	few
TGTGCCAGCAGATTTGGGACCTACGAGCAGTACTTC	CASRFGTYEQYF	-	TRBV6-1	TRBJ2-7	-
TGTGCCAGCAGCTCCTACAGGGAGGGTGAGCAGTTCTTC	CASSSYREGEQFF	-	TRBV7-3	TRBJ2-1	few
TGTGCCAGCAGTTTGAGCAGAACCTATGGCTACACCTTC	CASSLSRTYGYTF	-	TRBV27	TRBJ1-2	-
TGTGCCAGCAGCGTAGTAGGGGGTAACACCGGGGAGCTGTTTTTT	CASSVVGGNTGELFF	-	TRBV9	TRBJ2-2	-
TGTGCCTCCGGGGGGCGGCAGAAAGGAAATGAAAAACTGTTTTTT	CASGGRQKGNEKLFF	-	TRBV30	TRBJ1-4	-
TGTGCCAGCAGCGTAGACGGGTGGGGCGGGGAGCTGTTTTTT	CASSVDGWGGELFF	-	TRBV9	TRBJ2-2	-
TGTGCCAGCAGTGAAGGGCTAGCGGGCATCTCCTACGAGCAGTACTTC	CASSEGLAGISYEQYF	TRBD2	TRBV6-1	TRBJ2-7	-
TGTGCCAGCAGCGGAGATCCTACAGCTAACTATGGCTACACCTTC	CASSGDPTANYGYTF	-	TRBV5-4	TRBJ1-2	-
TGTGCCAGCAGCGTAGGTAGTTGGACTAGCGGATACAATGAGCAGTTCTTC	CASSVGSWTSGYNEQFF	TRBD2	TRBV9	TRBJ2-1	few
TGTGCCAGCAGAAGGGACAGCTCCTACGAGCAGTACTTC	CASRRDSSYEQYF	TRBD1	TRBV28	TRBJ2-7	few
TGCAGCGCCCAACCGGACAGGAGTGGGCAGACCCAGTACTTC	CSAQPDRSGQTQYF	TRBD1	TRBV29-1	TRBJ2-5	once
TGTGCCAGCAGCGTTGGGTCTACAACTAATGAAAAACTGTTTTTT	CASSVGSTTNEKLFF	-	TRBV9	TRBJ1-4	-
TGTGCCAGCAGCCGACGACCCGCCTACGAGCAGTACTTC	CASSRRPAYEQYF	-	TRBV27	TRBJ2-7	many
TGCGCCAGCAGCTTGCAGGGACACACTGAAGCTTTCTTT	CASSLQGHTEAFF	-	TRBV5-1	TRBJ1-1	few
TGTGCCAGCAGCCTAGCGGGACAGGGGAAAACCGGGGAGCTGTTTTTT	CASSLAGQGKTGELFF	-	TRBV28	TRBJ2-2	-